Shown below are 25 T cell receptor beta chains from a single sample sequenced in a study of blood T cell repertoires in COVID-19 (dated by TCRdb to the early 2020s). The method was the immunoSEQ multiplex PCR assay. TCRdb provides this immuneACCESS table in a form limited to in-frame rearrangements. Some clones are lacking; in checked studies, under half of them reflect an unresolved V gene, and why the rest are absent is not known. The sample records about 47,000 clones, 84% of which are singletons. The ten largest clones add up to more than 2% of the sample. The sequenced sample consisted of peripheral blood. All receptors come from a man between 45 and 60 years old with acute or convalescent COVID-19.

In DNA form, the CDR3 reads TGTGCCAGTACCTTAAGCAATCAGCCCCAGCATTTT. Translation gives CASTLSNQPQHF. The chain has TRBV19 and TRBJ1-5, with D unclear. This CDR3 comprises 12 residues. V shed 7 bases and J shed 1 base, with 5 bases lying between them. Germline V gene sequence: CDR1 LNHDA, CDR2 SQIVND (reference sequence).

The chain links TRBV30 to TRBJ1-1, with 11 bases fitting TRBD1. The CDR3 has 12 residues. Trimming cost V 5 bases and J 5 bases; bases outside gene matches: 1. Germline-derived CDR1 and CDR2 are GTSNPN and SVGIG (reference sequence). CDR3 sequence (DNA): TGTGCCTGGGGGACAGGGGGGACTGAAGCTTTCTTT. Its translation is CAWGTGGTEAFF.

The chain combines TRBV5-6 with TRBJ2-1; 13 positions agree with TRBD2. There are 17 residues in the CDR3. Per the germline V gene, CDR1 is SGHDT and CDR2 is YYEEEE. The V segment lost 3 bases and the J segment 4 bases; nucleotides outside the gene matches: 7. CDR3 nucleotide sequence: TGTGCCAGCAGCTCAGCCGGGACTAGCGGGATTTACAATGAGCAGTTCTTC. As protein: CASSSAGTSGIYNEQFF. Full variable domain (remainder filled in from reference TRBV5-6 and TRBJ2-1): DAGVTQSPTHLIKTRGQQVTLRCSPKSGHDTVSWYQQALGQGPQFIFQYYEEEERQRGNFPDRFSGHQFPNYSSELNVNALLLGDSALYLCASSSAGTSGIYNEQFFGPGTRLTVL.

The gene calls are TRBV6-5 and TRBJ1-1, with D perhaps matching TRBD1 (5 bases). This CDR3 is built from 13 residues. The germline CDR1 and CDR2 sequences are MNHEY and SVGAGI. Trimming shortened V by 6 bases and J by 6 bases, and 14 bases separated the two germline ends. The CDR3 sequence is CASRQEMDAEAFF. For the CDR3, the DNA is TGTGCCAGCAGACAGGAAATGGACGCTGAAGCTTTCTTT.

V is TRBV25-1 and J is TRBJ2-7; 8 nucleotides match TRBD1. The CDR3 runs to 14 residues. V was pared by 5 bases and J by 2 bases, with 5 bases of the junction left unmatched. Germline CDR1 is MGHDK and CDR2 is SYGVNS. The CDR3 loop reads CASSKQGGPYEQYF. As DNA, the CDR3 is TGTGCCAGCAGTAAACAGGGGGGTCCCTACGAGCAGTACTTC.

V gene TRBV7-2 combines with J gene TRBJ2-3; possibly TRBD1 for D (6 bases). The V end was cut by 1 base, the J end by 1 base, with 9 bases between. Looked up from germline, CDR1 is SGHTA and CDR2 is FQGNSA. There are 15 residues in the CDR3. CDR3 coding DNA: TGTGCCAGCAGCTTAGAGGGGGTTCGCACAGATACGCAGTATTTT. Protein product: CASSLEGVRTDTQYF.

The chain joins TRBV2 to TRBJ1-2, with 12 bases aligning to TRBD1. This CDR3 comprises 15 residues. V gave up 6 bases and J gave up 5 bases; unmatched junction bases: 7. CDR1 and CDR2 (germline): SNHLY, FYNNEI. CDR3 sequence: CASRPGQGAGYGYTF. For the CDR3, the DNA is TGTGCCAGCAGACCGGGACAGGGGGCCGGGTATGGCTACACCTTC.

The chain uses TRBV4-2 and TRBJ2-3, with 11 bases fitting TRBD2. Germline-derived CDR1 and CDR2 are LGHNA and YNFKEQ. This CDR3 comprises 19 residues. Germline trimming cut 0 bases from V and 1 base from J; bases unmatched to any gene: 9. Here the CDR3 reads CASSQDLLAGGFGTDTQYF. The CDR3, as DNA: TGTGCCAGCAGCCAAGACTTGCTAGCGGGGGGCTTTGGCACAGATACGCAGTATTTT.

This clone has only a few counts. The genes are TRBV10-2 and TRBJ2-2, with 16 bases aligning to TRBD2. There are 18 residues in the CDR3. The V and J ends lost 3 bases and 3 bases, in that order; junction bases with no gene match: 4. Germline V CDR1 and CDR2: WSHSY, SAAADI. The CDR3 loop reads CASSDGTSGREYTGELFF. CDR3 DNA sequence: TGCGCCAGCAGTGATGGGACTAGCGGGAGGGAGTACACCGGGGAGCTGTTTTTT.

This clone was observed a single time. This chain links TRBV7-6 with TRBJ2-2; D perhaps matches TRBD1 (6 bases). Deletions cut 6 bases from V and 3 bases from J, with 11 bases between. The CDR3 extends over 14 amino acids. Germline-derived CDR1 and CDR2 are SGHVS and FNYEAQ. The CDR3 nucleotides read TGTGCCAGCAGACGACAGGAGGACACCGGGGAGCTGTTTTTT. Translated: CASRRQEDTGELFF. The full variable domain, with the rest looked up from reference TRBV7-6 and TRBJ2-2, is GAGVSQSPRYKVTKRGQDVALRCDPISGHVSLYWYRQALGQGPEFLTYFNYEAQQDKSGLPNDRFSAERPEGSISTLTIQRTEQRDSAMYRCASRRQEDTGELFFGEGSRLTVL.

The chain is built from TRBV7-9 and TRBJ1-1; 7 nucleotides agree with TRBD1. V lost 1 base and J lost 0; bases outside the gene matches: 5. The CDR3 contains 16 residues. Per germline, CDR1 SEHNR and CDR2 FQNEAQ (reference sequence). CDR3: CASSLGTGGLNTEAFF. The CDR3 DNA reads as TGTGCCAGCAGCTTAGGGACAGGTGGCCTGAACACTGAAGCTTTCTTT.

The chain employs TRBV24-1 and TRBJ2-1; the match to TRBD1 covers 11 bases. Germline loops: CDR1 KGHDR, CDR2 SFDVKD. The length of the CDR3 is 16 residues. With V trimmed by 3 bases and J by 5 bases, 5 bases remained unmatched. The CDR3 DNA follows: TGTGCCACCAGTGATCCGGACAGGGGGCGCGACAATGAGCAGTTCTTC. Translation: CATSDPDRGRDNEQFF.

V is TRBV29-1 and J is TRBJ2-7; the match to TRBD2 covers 11 bases. Germline-derived CDR1 and CDR2 are SQVTM and ANQGSEA. CDR3 size: 14 residues. The ends lost 5 bases at V and 0 bases at J; junction bases unmatched: 3. The CDR3 DNA sequence: TGCAGCGTTCGCACTAGCGGGAGCTCCTACGAGCAGTACTTC. It is translated as CSVRTSGSSYEQYF.

V usage is TRBV18 and J usage is TRBJ1-5, with a weak D call TRBD1 (6 bases). Trimming pared 6 bases from V and 5 bases from J, leaving 14 bases between. The CDR3 is made up of 14 amino acids. From germline, CDR1 is KGHSH and CDR2 LQKENI. The CDR3 coding sequence is TGTGCCAGCTCGTCACAGGGTGGCGATCAGCCCCAGCATTTT. Translated: CASSSQGGDQPQHF.

This rearrangement joins TRBV2 to TRBJ2-1; TRBD1 matches 7 bases. Germline-derived CDR1 and CDR2 are SNHLY and FYNNEI. The V segment lost 8 bases and the J segment 10 bases; nucleotides outside the gene matches: 17. The CDR3 extends over 15 amino acids. Here the CDR3 DNA reads TGTGCCAGCTCTGAGGTCCATGACAGGGCACACGAGCAGTTCTTC. Protein: CASSEVHDRAHEQFF.

This chain links TRBV6-5 with TRBJ2-3, with a possible D match to TRBD1 (5 bases). This CDR3 contains 14 residues. Germline V lookup: CDR1 MNHEY, CDR2 SVGAGI. V shed 7 bases and J shed 4 bases, with 15 bases lying between them. The CDR3 here is CASTTRQLSDTQYF. In nucleotides, the CDR3 is TGTGCCAGCACTACGAGACAGCTATCAGATACGCAGTATTTT.

This chain joins TRBV4-2 and TRBJ2-3, with 14 nucleotides matching TRBD2. The CDR3 covers 18 residues. The trim removed 4 bases at V and 2 bases at J, leaving 8 bases unmatched. Per the germline V gene, CDR1 is LGHNA and CDR2 is YNFKEQ. The CDR3 is CASSRGLAGGPITDTQYF. The CDR3 coding sequence is TGTGCCAGCAGCCGAGGACTAGCGGGAGGTCCCATCACAGATACGCAGTATTTT.

The genes are TRBV19 and TRBJ1-5; a weak D match, TRBD1 (5 bases). CDR1 and CDR2 from the germline V gene are LNHDA and SQIVND (reference sequence). This CDR3 is built from 15 residues. Trimming shortened V by 1 base and J by 4 bases, and 11 bases separated the two germline ends. CDR3 in amino acids: CASSIVSTVNQPQHF. As DNA, the CDR3 is TGTGCCAGTAGTATAGTCTCGACAGTGAATCAGCCCCAGCATTTT.

The rearrangement uses TRBV6-5 and TRBJ1-1; D ambiguous. Germline V gene sequence: CDR1 MNHEY, CDR2 SVGAGI. The V gene lost 0 bases and the J gene lost 3 bases, with 8 bases spanning the gap. This CDR3 is built from 14 residues. The CDR3 bases are TGTGCCAGCAGTTACTCGACGGGAGACACTGAAGCTTTCTTT. Protein product: CASSYSTGDTEAFF.

This clone has more than one count but fewer than ten. The CDR3 is CASSQVGVGLIYGYTF. CDR3 DNA: TGCGCCAGCAGCCAAGTTGGGGTGGGGCTCATCTATGGCTACACCTTC. The V call is TRBV4-1, the J call TRBJ1-2; possibly TRBD1 for D (5 bases). This CDR3 region has 16 residues. CDR1 is MGHRA, CDR2 YSYEKL, per germline. Trimming left V 1 base short and J 4 bases short, with 16 bases between.

The chain uses TRBV2 and TRBJ2-5, with D tentatively TRBD2 (6 bases). V was shortened by 2 bases and J by 3 bases, with 10 bases between the two germline ends. This CDR3 is 14 amino acids long. CDR1 is SNHLY, CDR2 FYNNEI, per germline. CDR3 nucleotide sequence: TGTGCCAGCAGTGAACCGACTAGAAAAGAGACCCAGTACTTC. This encodes CASSEPTRKETQYF.

This clone was counted a single time. The chain carries TRBV6-5 and TRBJ2-7; 8 bases are shared with TRBD1. CDR1 is MNHEY and CDR2 is SVGAGI in the germline V gene. J gave up 8 bases and V 1 base, and 4 bases lay outside the gene matches. This CDR3 region has 13 residues. The CDR3 here is CASSYYGTGQQYF. The DNA for the CDR3 is TGTGCCAGCAGTTACTATGGGACAGGCCAGCAGTACTTC.

The rearrangement links TRBV7-6 to TRBJ2-1; 7 bases are a match to TRBD2. The junction had 16 bases not matched to a gene; V was cut back by 5 bases and J by 9 bases. The CDR3 sequence is 16 residues long. Germline values: CDR1 SGHVS, CDR2 FNYEAQ. The CDR3 coding sequence is TGTGCCAGCAGCCCCGAGGGCGGGGGTGGGACTTTTGAGCAGTTCTTC. It specifies CASSPEGGGGTFEQFF.

The rearrangement joins TRBV3-1 (or the pseudogene TRBV3-2) to TRBJ1-6; D is ambiguous. Trimming removed 1 base at V and 6 bases at J, with 10 bases between. The CDR3 totals 15 residues. Germline CDR1 LGHDT, CDR2 YNNKEL (reference sequence). The CDR3 DNA reads as TGTGCCAGCAGCCAAGTACAGCTTGCTAATTCACCCCTCCACTTT. Amino acids: CASSQVQLANSPLHF.

The genes are TRBV3-1 (or the pseudogene TRBV3-2) and TRBJ2-2; TRBD1 matches 8 bases. J was trimmed by 3 bases and V by 8 bases; bases with no gene match: 11. Germline loops: CDR1 LGHDT, CDR2 YNNKEL (reference sequence). The CDR3 is 16 residues long. The CDR3 loop reads CASRTRTGRHTGELFF. CDR3 DNA: TGTGCCAGCCGGACCCGGACAGGGCGGCACACCGGGGAGCTGTTTTTT.